What follows are 21 T cell receptor beta chains derived from one specimen sequenced in a study of T-cell memory formation after mild COVID-19. TCRdb reprocessed the 5' RACE reads with MiXCR, giving one entry per CDR3 protein. The sample carries 360,000 or so distinct CDR3 sequences, approximately 27% recorded once. Input material: PBMCs or a T cell subset sorted from them (not recorded which). The receptors derive from an adult woman who had mild COVID-19 (a few samples of this study predate the infection). Cell type and time point are not known.

This chain uses TRBV15 with TRBJ2-2, with TRBD2 matching 7 bases. Germline CDR1 reads LNHNV; CDR2 reads YYDKDF (reference sequence). J gave up 4 bases and V 2 bases, and 7 bases lay outside the gene matches. The CDR3 loop spans 16 amino acids. CDR3 loop: CATSRLSGDVTGELFF. CDR3 nucleotide sequence: TGTGCCACCAGCAGACTAAGCGGGGACGTCACCGGGGAGCTGTTTTTT.

The chain links TRBV20-1 to TRBJ2-3; no clear D gene. CDR3 size: 12 residues. In germline, CDR1 is DFQATT, CDR2 SNEGSKA (reference sequence). V was clipped by 2 bases and J by 4 bases, with 7 bases between them. The CDR3: CSARFRPDTQYF. CDR3 in DNA: TGCAGTGCTAGATTTAGACCAGATACGCAGTATTTT.

Here the CDR3 DNA reads TGCGCCAGCAGCGATATGCGGACAGGGATAAACACTGAAGCTTTCTTT. This translates into CASSDMRTGINTEAFF. The V gene is TRBV5-1, the J gene TRBJ1-1, with TRBD1 identical over 8 bases. Germline CDR1 and CDR2: SGHRS and YFSETQ. The CDR3 contains 16 residues. The ends lost 4 bases at V and 2 bases at J; junction bases unmatched: 10.

This clonotype has a single count. V usage is TRBV19 and J usage is TRBJ2-3; maybe TRBD1 (5 bases). Trimming left V 3 bases short and J 3 bases short, with 10 bases between. Germline V lookup: CDR1 LNHDA, CDR2 SQIVND (reference sequence). The CDR3 consists of 14 residues. Written as DNA, the CDR3 is TGTGCCAGTAGTATTGGCAGGGCGACAGATACGCAGTATTTT. It is translated as CASSIGRATDTQYF. The full variable domain, in which reference TRBV19 and TRBJ2-3 provide the parts outside the CDR3, is DGGITQSPKYLFRKEGQNVTLSCEQNLNHDAMYWYRQDPGQGLRLIYYSQIVNDFQKGDIAEGYSVSREKKESFPLTVTSAQKNPTAFYLCASSIGRATDTQYFGPGTRLTVL.

This chain links TRBV10-3 with TRBJ1-1, with a weak D call TRBD1 (6 bases). The CDR3 runs to 12 residues. Germline V gene lookup returns CDR1 ENHRY and CDR2 SYGVKD. V was pared by 8 bases and J by 1 base, with 8 bases between. In DNA, the CDR3 is TGTGCCATCGGGGGCGCGAACACTGAAGCTTTCTTT. Its protein is CAIGGANTEAFF.

The genes are TRBV5-1 and TRBJ1-1; D uncertain. Germline CDR1 reads SGHRS; CDR2 reads YFSETQ. Trimming pared 4 bases from V and 1 base from J, leaving 14 bases between. The CDR3 runs to 15 residues. The CDR3 is CASSQERLRNTEAFF. The CDR3 DNA follows: TGCGCCAGCAGCCAAGAGCGTCTTAGGAACACTGAAGCTTTCTTT.

CDR3 residues: CASSLYLAGVTDTQYF. The DNA for the CDR3 is TGTGCCAGCAGCTTATATCTAGCGGGGGTAACAGATACGCAGTATTTT. The genes are TRBV7-8 and TRBJ2-3; 10 bases agree with TRBD2. V lost 2 bases and J lost 3; bases outside the gene matches: 5. Germline CDR1 and CDR2: SGHVS and FQNEAQ. The CDR3 has 16 residues. The full variable domain, with the rest looked up from reference TRBV7-8 and TRBJ2-3, is GAGVSQSPRYKVAKRGQDVALRCDPISGHVSLFWYQQALGQGPEFLTYFQNEAQLDKSGLPSDRFFAERPEGSVSTLKIQRTQQEDSAVYLCASSLYLAGVTDTQYFGPGTRLTVL.

This clonotype was observed a handful of times. The chain is built from TRBV7-9 and TRBJ2-5; 8 positions match TRBD2. CDR1 and CDR2 from the germline V gene are SEHNR and FQNEAQ (reference sequence). The CDR3 consists of 17 residues. The trim removed 1 base at V and 3 bases at J, leaving 10 bases unmatched. The CDR3 nucleotides read TGTGCCAGCAGCTTAGACCCCGGGACTAGATATAAAGAGACCCAGTACTTC. Protein product: CASSLDPGTRYKETQYF.

The genes are TRBV5-1 and TRBJ2-7, with TRBD1 matching over 7 bases. The CDR3 contains 17 residues. J gave up 5 bases and V 0 bases, and 14 bases lay outside the gene matches. From germline, CDR1 is SGHRS and CDR2 YFSETQ. The CDR3 spells CASSLGGQLIMSHEQYF. The CDR3 region has the DNA TGCGCCAGCAGCTTGGGGGGACAGTTGATAATGTCCCACGAGCAGTACTTC. Combining the CDR3 with reference TRBV5-1 and TRBJ2-7 gives the whole variable domain KAGVTQTPRYLIKTRGQQVTLSCSPISGHRSVSWYQQTPGQGLQFLFEYFSETQRNKGNFPGRFSGRQFSNSRSEMNVSTLELGDSALYLCASSLGGQLIMSHEQYFGPGTRLTVT.

The genes are TRBV29-1 and TRBJ2-7, with TRBD2 identical over 7 bases. Trimming took 6 bases from V and 0 from J; bases not matched to a gene: 14. Germline V gene lookup returns CDR1 SQVTM and CDR2 ANQGSEA. The CDR3 length is 16 residues. CDR3 sequence (DNA): TGCAGCGTGGGGGAGGGCCCGCCCCGATCCTCCTACGAGCAGTACTTC. This encodes CSVGEGPPRSSYEQYF.

The chain joins TRBV4-1 to TRBJ2-7, with a weak D call TRBD1 (5 bases). V was shortened by 0 bases and J by 3 bases, with 12 bases between the two germline ends. Germline V gene sequence: CDR1 MGHRA, CDR2 YSYEKL. The CDR3 sequence is 15 residues long. CDR3 sequence: CASSQDPGYSYEQYF. The DNA for the CDR3 is TGCGCCAGCAGCCAAGATCCAGGGTACAGCTACGAGCAGTACTTC.

This clonotype came up a few times. The V gene is TRBV4-1, the J gene TRBJ2-2, with D possibly called TRBD1 or TRBD2 (5 bases each). The CDR3 is 17 residues long. V lost 4 bases, J lost 1 base, and 16 bases lay in between. CDR1 is MGHRA, CDR2 YSYEKL, per germline. The CDR3 DNA sequence: TGCGCCAGCAGCCCCTGGTATCTGGGGGAGAACACCGGGGAGCTGTTTTTT. This sequence encodes CASSPWYLGENTGELFF.

This clonotype was counted a few times. The chain is built from TRBV20-1 and TRBJ2-1; 10 nucleotides line up with TRBD2. CDR1 and CDR2 (germline): DFQATT, SNEGSKA (reference sequence). The CDR3 length is 15 residues. The trim removed 0 bases at V and 7 bases at J, leaving 6 bases unmatched. The CDR3: CSARELAGSWNEQFF. The CDR3 coding sequence is TGCAGTGCTAGAGAACTAGCGGGATCGTGGAATGAGCAGTTCTTC.

The J gene is TRBJ1-1, the V gene TRBV25-1; possible D gene TRBD1, 6 bases. This CDR3 contains 13 residues. The ends were cut back, 2 bases at V and 6 bases at J, with 10 bases in the middle. The germline gives CDR1 MGHDK, CDR2 SYGVNS. The CDR3 nucleotides read TGTGCCAGCAGTGAACTCGCAGGGGCTGAAGCTTTCTTT. This encodes CASSELAGAEAFF.

The chain uses TRBV5-6 and TRBJ2-1, with D possibly matching TRBD2 (5 bases). The CDR3 consists of 14 residues. With 4 bases removed from V and 4 bases from J, the gap between germline ends came to 12 bases. Germline V gene data show CDR1 as SGHDT and CDR2 as YYEEEE. This chain's CDR3 is CASSRLTGYNEQFF. The CDR3 coding sequence is TGTGCCAGCAGCCGTTTGACGGGGTACAATGAGCAGTTCTTC.

V is TRBV29-1 and J is TRBJ2-1; maybe TRBD1 (6 bases). The germline V gene encodes CDR1 SQVTM and CDR2 ANQGSEA. The CDR3 loop spans 18 amino acids. Trimming removed 4 bases from V and 3 bases from J, with 25 bases in between. CDR3 DNA: TGCAGCGTTGTTTGGGGGCCGGTGGTTATAGACCACTACAATGAGCAGTTCTTC. This gives the protein CSVVWGPVVIDHYNEQFF.

The chain carries TRBV20-1 and TRBJ2-7, with D possibly TRBD1 on 6 matching bases. V was cut by 0 bases and J by 4 bases, with 13 bases left in between. Per the germline V gene, CDR1 is DFQATT and CDR2 is SNEGSKA (reference sequence). This CDR3 region has 14 residues. The CDR3 bases are TGCAGTGCTAGAGATCGATTGACAGGATACGAGCAGTACTTC. Translated: CSARDRLTGYEQYF.

This clonotype was detected only a few times. The gene calls are TRBV7-9 and TRBJ2-5, with D unresolved. V shed 3 bases and J shed 0 bases, with 5 bases lying between them. Germline-derived CDR1 and CDR2 are SEHNR and FQNEAQ (reference sequence). There are 13 residues in the CDR3. The CDR3 loop is CASSLTYQETQYF. The CDR3 DNA reads as TGTGCCAGCAGCTTGACCTACCAAGAGACCCAGTACTTC. Full variable domain (outside the CDR3, taken from reference TRBV7-9 and TRBJ2-5): DTGVSQNPRHKITKRGQNVTFRCDPISEHNRLYWYRQTLGQGPEFLTYFQNEAQLEKSRLLSDRFSAERPKGSFSTLEIQRTEQGDSAMYLCASSLTYQETQYFGPGTRLLVL.

The sample holds a few counts of this clonotype. This chain joins TRBV7-3 and TRBJ2-5; D is perhaps TRBD1 or TRBD2 (5 bases each). CDR1 is SGHTA, CDR2 FQGTGA, per germline. This CDR3 contains 15 residues. The ends were cut back, 5 bases at V and 1 base at J, with 14 bases in the middle. CDR3 nucleotide sequence: TGTGCCAGCAGCCCGGCCCCGGGGCCCCAAGAGACCCAGTACTTC. Its protein product is CASSPAPGPQETQYF. Combining the CDR3 with reference TRBV7-3 and TRBJ2-5 gives the whole variable domain GAGVSQTPSNKVTEKGKYVELRCDPISGHTALYWYRQSLGQGPEFLIYFQGTGAADDSGLPNDRFFAVRPEGSVSTLKIQRTERGDSAVYLCASSPAPGPQETQYFGPGTRLLVL.

In this sample, this clonotype turned up many times. The chain has TRBV7-2 and TRBJ2-1, with D possibly matching TRBD2 (6 bases). Germline lookup yields CDR1 SGHTA and CDR2 FQGNSA. The ends were cut back, 3 bases at V and 9 bases at J, with 12 bases in the middle. This CDR3 contains 13 residues. The DNA of the CDR3 is TGTGCCAGCAGCTTTCGGGAGACTAGTGAGCAGTTCTTC. This codes for CASSFRETSEQFF.

V and J are TRBV3-1 and TRBJ1-1, with 7 bases fitting TRBD1. The trim removed 6 bases at V and 1 base at J, leaving 5 bases unmatched. The CDR3 is 14 residues long. Germline-derived CDR1 and CDR2 are LGHDT and YNNKEL (reference sequence). The CDR3 here is CASRSHRGNTEAFF. CDR3 bases: TGTGCCAGCAGATCACACAGGGGGAACACTGAAGCTTTCTTT.